Each of the 15 T cell receptor beta chains below was sequenced from the same sample in a study of tumor-infiltrating lymphocytes in primary liver carcinoma. With a constant-region primer, TCR beta cDNA was made from approximately 450 ng of total RNA. Employing slightly modified ARM-PCR, three nested multiplex PCR rounds were run, and these gave rise to the TCR beta libraries. For roughly 11 cycles apiece, the opening two PCR rounds ran with TRBV1-TRBV30 forward primers and a C-beta reverse primer. TCRdb re-called the multiplex PCR reads with MiXCR, one entry per CDR3 protein. The repertoire holds around 47,000 distinct CDR3 sequences, with 65% to 85% as singletons. Extraction of RNA together with DNA used 20-30 mg of unsorted bulk tissue. Sequenced input: liver tumor tissue from sampling region 2. Regarding subset: tumor region T2, inferior pole. Receptor source: a middle-aged man with primary liver carcinoma and hepatitis B virus infection.

A note on this clonotype: Relative to the germline gene, one junction end is altered; a read error may explain this. This chain joins TRBV14 and TRBJ2-5; D might be TRBD2 (6 bases). CDR1 SGHDN and CDR2 FVKESK come from the germline V gene. The CDR3 totals 14 residues. The CDR3 sequence: CANSPTLGRETHYF. CDR3 coding DNA: TGTGCCAACAGCCCGACCTTGGGACGGGAGACCCATTACTTC.

This clonotype was picked up many times. V and J are TRBV6-1 and TRBJ2-7, with D maybe TRBD2 (5 bases). The CDR3 length is 14 residues. Germline CDR1 reads MNHNS; CDR2 reads SASEGT. The germline V and J ends were trimmed by 4 bases and 1 base, with 11 bases remaining between them. DNA of the CDR3: TGTGCCAGCAGTGTACAGCGGAGATCCTACGAGCAGTACTTC. Residues: CASSVQRRSYEQYF.

On this clonotype itself: It may be a read error: a sequence one base away is much more abundant. Likely a read error: the CDR3 ends without its conserved phenylalanine or tryptophan. The DNA is omitted, as the CDR3 cannot be located on it reliably, and the CDR3 follows TCRdb's listing. The chain uses TRBV23-1 and TRBJ2-7. TRBV23-1 is filed as an ORF, its function uncertain. The CDR3 numbers 13 amino acids, ends counted. CDR3 sequence reads: CVSSQYFKRLSFI.

Notes on this clonotype: The junction shows a germline mismatch at one end, possibly a read error. J is TRBJ2-4 and V is TRBV11-1; possible D gene TRBD2, 6 bases. CDR1 is SGHAT, CDR2 FQDESV, per germline (reference sequence). The CDR3 runs to 17 residues. The CDR3 sequence: CTSNFPVTRGTKNIQYF. For the CDR3, the DNA is TGTACCAGCAACTTTCCCGTGACTAGAGGGACCAAAAACATTCAGTACTTC.

On this clonotype: In this CDR3 the conserved last residue, phenylalanine or tryptophan, is missing, so a read error is likely. The DNA is left out, because the CDR3 cannot be placed on it with certainty; the CDR3 is given as TCRdb lists it. The chain uses TRBV11-2 and TRBJ1-1. Including both end residues, the CDR3 is 15 amino acids long. Germline V gene sequence: CDR1 SGHAT, CDR2 FQNNGV. The CDR3 loop is CASSGNPKVNTEVFI.

The rearrangement joins TRBV29-1 to TRBJ2-3, with D tentatively TRBD2 (5 bases). V was shortened by 3 bases and J by 5 bases, with 18 bases between the two germline ends. Germline lookup yields CDR1 SQVTM and CDR2 ANQGSEA. This CDR3 region has 15 residues. The CDR3 nucleotides are TGCAGCGTTGAGGGCGGGCCCGGCACCAAAGATACGCAGTATTTT. Its translation is CSVEGGPGTKDTQYF.

On this clonotype: This sequence may be a read error, since a much larger clone differs from it by one base. This chain links TRBV7-8 with TRBJ2-7; possibly TRBD2 for D (6 bases). Germline V gene sequence: CDR1 SGHVS, CDR2 FQNEAQ. This CDR3 is 16 amino acids long. V was trimmed by 1 base and J by 6 bases, leaving 19 bases between them. The CDR3 reads CASSLVARGSYGEQYF. CDR3 nucleotides: TGTGCCAGCAGCTTAGTGGCCCGGGGGTCGTATGGCGAGCAGTACTTC.

Concerning this clonotype itself: One end of the junction fails to match germline, which may point to a read error. The chain couples TRBV6-2 or TRBV6-3 to TRBJ2-3; 9 bases agree with TRBD2. Per germline, CDR1 MNHEY and CDR2 SVGEGT. The CDR3 is made up of 14 amino acids. CDR3 in DNA: TGTACCAGTATGAGCGGGAGGAGCACAGGTACGCAGTATTTT. It translates to CTSMSGRSTGTQYF.

Notes on this clonotype: The CDR3 ends on some other residue instead of the conserved phenylalanine or tryptophan, so this is likely a read error. The chain combines TRBV7-8 with TRBJ2-7, with a tentative D call TRBD2 (6 bases). The CDR3 spans 15 residues. Looked up from germline, CDR1 is SGHVS and CDR2 is FQNEAQ. CDR3 region: CASNLARGRAYEQYS. The DNA for the CDR3 is TGTGCCAGCAACTTAGCGCGGGGCCGGGCCTACGAGCAGTACTCC.

Many counts were recorded for this clonotype. The chain couples TRBV5-4 to TRBJ1-5; TRBD1 agrees at 7 bases. V was clipped by 3 bases and J by 7 bases; unmatched bases: 4. Germline CDR1 is SGHNT and CDR2 is YYREEE (reference sequence). The CDR3 has 13 amino acids. The CDR3 loop reads CASSSQGQQPQHF. The CDR3 region has the DNA TGTGCCAGCAGCTCACAGGGGCAACAGCCCCAGCATTTT.

For this clonotype: No conserved phenylalanine or tryptophan ends this CDR3, so it is likely a read error. The rearrangement joins TRBV29-1 to TRBJ2-1; D is perhaps TRBD1 or TRBD2 (5 bases each). Trimming left V 4 bases short and J 8 bases short, with 15 bases between. This CDR3 is 13 amino acids long. The germline V gene encodes CDR1 SQVTM and CDR2 ANQGSEA. The CDR3 reads CSVGLPRGDEQFL. The CDR3 DNA sequence: TGCAGCGTTGGACTGCCTAGAGGGGATGAGCAGTTCTTA.

This clonotype is categorized as medium-sized. The chain joins TRBV4-2 to TRBJ2-7; 12 nucleotides match TRBD2. V lost 1 base to trimming and J lost 2 bases; unmatched junction nucleotides: 0. Germline CDR1 is LGHNA and CDR2 is YNFKEQ. This CDR3 has 15 residues. The CDR3, as DNA: TGTGCCAGCAGCCAAGGACTAGCGGGAGCCTACGAGCAGTACTTC. Translated: CASSQGLAGAYEQYF.

About this clonotype: The junction and the germline gene differ at one end; a read error may be behind it. This CDR3 is CGSSLTPHDGETQYF. DNA for the CDR3: TGTGGCAGCAGTTTAACCCCCCATGACGGGGAGACACAGTACTTC. The gene calls are TRBV11-2 and TRBJ2-5; perhaps TRBD2 as D (5 bases). Per germline, CDR1 SGHAT and CDR2 FQNNGV. The CDR3 runs 15 residues.

With regard to this clonotype: One end of the junction varies from germline; a read error may be responsible. The genes are TRBV6-1 and TRBJ2-5, with D perhaps TRBD1 or TRBD2 (5 bases each). Per germline, CDR1 MNHNS and CDR2 SASEGT. The CDR3 loop spans 15 amino acids. CDR3: CTSTPFWGSQETQHF. CDR3 bases: TGTACCAGCACCCCCTTTTGGGGGAGTCAAGAGACCCAGCACTTC.

This clonotype was observed at least ten times. The chain couples TRBV6-5 to TRBJ1-1; no reliable D call. CDR1 MNHEY and CDR2 SVGAGI come from the germline V gene. This CDR3 is 15 amino acids long. Trimming removed 2 bases from V and 4 bases from J, with 14 bases in between. The CDR3 reads CASSYVRKSGTEAFF. The CDR3 coding sequence is TGTGCCAGCAGTTACGTTAGAAAGAGTGGCACTGAAGCTTTCTTT.